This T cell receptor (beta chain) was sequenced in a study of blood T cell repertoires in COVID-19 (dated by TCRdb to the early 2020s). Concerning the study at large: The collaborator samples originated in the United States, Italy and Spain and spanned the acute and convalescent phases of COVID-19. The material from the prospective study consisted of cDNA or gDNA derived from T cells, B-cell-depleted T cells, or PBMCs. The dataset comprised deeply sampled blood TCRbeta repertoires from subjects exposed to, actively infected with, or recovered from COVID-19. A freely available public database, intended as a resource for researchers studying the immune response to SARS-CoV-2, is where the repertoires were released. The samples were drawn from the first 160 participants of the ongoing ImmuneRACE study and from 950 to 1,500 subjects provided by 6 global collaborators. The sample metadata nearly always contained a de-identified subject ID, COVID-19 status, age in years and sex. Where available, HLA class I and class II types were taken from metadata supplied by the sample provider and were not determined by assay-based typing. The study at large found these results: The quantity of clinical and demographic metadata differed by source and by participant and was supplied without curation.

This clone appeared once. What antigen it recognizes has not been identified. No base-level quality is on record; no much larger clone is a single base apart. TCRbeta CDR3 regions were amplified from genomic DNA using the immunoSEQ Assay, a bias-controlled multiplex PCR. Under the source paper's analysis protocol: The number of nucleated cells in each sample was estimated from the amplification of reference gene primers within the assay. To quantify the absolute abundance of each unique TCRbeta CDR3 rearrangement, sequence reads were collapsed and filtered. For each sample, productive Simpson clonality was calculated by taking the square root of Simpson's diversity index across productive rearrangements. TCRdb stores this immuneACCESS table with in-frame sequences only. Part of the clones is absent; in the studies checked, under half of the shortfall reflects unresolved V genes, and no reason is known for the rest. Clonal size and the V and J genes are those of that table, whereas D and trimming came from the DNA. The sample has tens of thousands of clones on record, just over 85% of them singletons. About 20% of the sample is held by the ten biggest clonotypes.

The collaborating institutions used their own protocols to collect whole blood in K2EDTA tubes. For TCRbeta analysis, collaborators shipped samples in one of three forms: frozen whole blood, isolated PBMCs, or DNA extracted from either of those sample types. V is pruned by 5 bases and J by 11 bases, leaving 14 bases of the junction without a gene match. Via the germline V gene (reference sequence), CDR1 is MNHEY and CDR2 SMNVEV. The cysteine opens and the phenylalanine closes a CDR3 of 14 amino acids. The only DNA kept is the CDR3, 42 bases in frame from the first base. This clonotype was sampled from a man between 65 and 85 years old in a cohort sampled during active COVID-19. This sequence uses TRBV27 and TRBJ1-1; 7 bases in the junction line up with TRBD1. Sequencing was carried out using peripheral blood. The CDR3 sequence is CASSTTGKGWYAFF. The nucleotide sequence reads TGTGCCAGCAGTACGACAGGGAAGGGTTGGTATGCTTTCTTT.